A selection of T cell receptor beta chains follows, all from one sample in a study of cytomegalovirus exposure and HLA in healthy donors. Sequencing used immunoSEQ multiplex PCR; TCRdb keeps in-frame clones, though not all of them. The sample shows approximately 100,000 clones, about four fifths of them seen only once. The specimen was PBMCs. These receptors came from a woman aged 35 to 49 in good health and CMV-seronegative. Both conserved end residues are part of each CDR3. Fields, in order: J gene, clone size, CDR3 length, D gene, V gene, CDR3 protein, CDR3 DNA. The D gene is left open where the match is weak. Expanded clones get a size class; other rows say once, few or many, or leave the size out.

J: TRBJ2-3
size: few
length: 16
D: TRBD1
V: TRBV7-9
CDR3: CASTSLEGQGTDTQYF
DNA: TGTGCCAGCACCTCCCTCGAGGGACAGGGAACAGATACGCAGTATTTT

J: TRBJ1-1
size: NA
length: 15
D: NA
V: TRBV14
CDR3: CASSPHLGGSTEAFF
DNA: TGTGCCAGCAGCCCCCACCTCGGAGGGAGCACTGAAGCTTTCTTT

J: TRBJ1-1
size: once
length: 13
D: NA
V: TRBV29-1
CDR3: CSVSLQENTEAFF
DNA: TGCAGCGTATCGCTTCAGGAGAACACTGAAGCTTTCTTT

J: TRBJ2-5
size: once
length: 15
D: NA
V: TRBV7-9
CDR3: CASSLDAFYGETQYF
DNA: TGTGCCAGCAGCTTAGACGCGTTCTACGGGGAGACCCAGTACTTC

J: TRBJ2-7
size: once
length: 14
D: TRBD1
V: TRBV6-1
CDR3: CAVGGGQGVYEQYF
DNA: TGTGCCGTGGGAGGTGGACAGGGAGTCTACGAGCAGTACTTC

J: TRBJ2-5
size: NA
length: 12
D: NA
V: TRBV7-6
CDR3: CASSHRDETQYF
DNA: TGTGCTAGCAGCCACAGGGACGAGACCCAGTACTTC

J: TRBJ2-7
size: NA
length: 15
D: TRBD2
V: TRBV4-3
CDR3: CASSQDRTSGDEQYF
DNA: TGCGCCAGCAGCCAAGATAGGACTAGCGGGGACGAGCAGTACTTC

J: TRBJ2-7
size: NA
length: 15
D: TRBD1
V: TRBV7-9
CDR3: CASSLYATGLYEQYF
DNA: TGTGCCAGCAGCTTATACGCGACAGGGTTGTACGAGCAGTACTTC

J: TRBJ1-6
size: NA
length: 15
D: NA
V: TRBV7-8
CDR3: CASSPSGQSNSPLHF
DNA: TGTGCCAGCAGCCCCTCAGGACAGTCAAATTCACCCCTCCACTTT

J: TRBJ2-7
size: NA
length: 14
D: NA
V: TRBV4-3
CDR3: CASSQAQGLGEQYF
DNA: TGCGCCAGCAGCCAAGCTCAAGGACTGGGAGAGCAGTACTTC

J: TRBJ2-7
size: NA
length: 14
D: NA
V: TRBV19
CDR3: CASSIDRGSYEQYF
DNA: TGTGCCAGTAGTATAGATCGAGGGTCCTACGAGCAGTACTTC

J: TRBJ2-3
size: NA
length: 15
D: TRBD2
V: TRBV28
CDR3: CASSRLAGPTDTQYF
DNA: TGTGCCAGCAGTCGACTAGCGGGGCCCACAGATACGCAGTATTTT

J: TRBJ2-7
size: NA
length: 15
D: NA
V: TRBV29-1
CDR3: CRPRIGTEPFYEQYF
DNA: TGCAGACCTCGTATAGGTACAGAACCCTTCTACGAGCAGTACTTC

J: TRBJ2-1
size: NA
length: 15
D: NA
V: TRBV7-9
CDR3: CASSSGGQKNNEQFF
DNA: TGTGCCAGCAGCTCCGGGGGACAGAAGAACAATGAGCAGTTCTTC

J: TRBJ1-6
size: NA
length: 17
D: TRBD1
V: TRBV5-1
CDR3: CASSELTGGSISSPLHF
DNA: TGCGCCAGCAGCGAACTAACAGGGGGCTCAATTAGCTCACCCCTCCACTTT

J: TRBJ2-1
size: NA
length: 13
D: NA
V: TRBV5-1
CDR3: CASSRQGTNEQFF
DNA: TGCGCCAGCAGCCGCCAGGGGACCAATGAGCAGTTCTTC

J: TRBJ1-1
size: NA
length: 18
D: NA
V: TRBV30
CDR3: CAWSPPLGWSARGTEAFF
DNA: TGTGCCTGGAGTCCCCCCCTTGGTTGGTCCGCCCGGGGCACTGAAGCTTTCTTT

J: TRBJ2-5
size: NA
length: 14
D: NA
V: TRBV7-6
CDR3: CASSPIDLPGEQYF
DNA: TGTGCCAGCAGTCCCATCGACCTCCCTGGGGAGCAGTACTTC

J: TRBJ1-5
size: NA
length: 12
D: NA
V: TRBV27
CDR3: CASSFPDQPQHF
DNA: TGTGCCAGCAGCTTCCCCGATCAGCCCCAGCATTTT

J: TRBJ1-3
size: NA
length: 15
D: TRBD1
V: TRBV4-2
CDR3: CASSHFDRGVNTIYF
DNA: TGTGCCAGCAGCCACTTCGACAGGGGTGTAAACACCATATATTTT

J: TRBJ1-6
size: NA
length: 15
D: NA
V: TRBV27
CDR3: CASSFSATINSPLHF
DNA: TGTGCCAGCAGTTTTTCTGCGACAATTAATTCACCCCTCCACTTT

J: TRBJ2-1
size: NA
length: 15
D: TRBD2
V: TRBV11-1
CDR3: CASSLVSGNYNEQFF
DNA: TGTGCCAGCAGCTTGGTTAGCGGGAACTACAATGAGCAGTTCTTC

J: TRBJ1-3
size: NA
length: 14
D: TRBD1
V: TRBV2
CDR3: CASKDRGTGNTIYF
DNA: TGTGCCAGCAAAGACAGGGGTACTGGAAACACCATATATTTT

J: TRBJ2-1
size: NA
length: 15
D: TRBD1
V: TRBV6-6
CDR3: CASRPRDRGMDEQFF
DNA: TGTGCCAGCAGACCCCGGGACAGGGGCATGGATGAGCAGTTCTTC

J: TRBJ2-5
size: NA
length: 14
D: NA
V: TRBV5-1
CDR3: CASSLLQGQETQYF
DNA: TGCGCCAGCAGCTTGTTGCAGGGACAAGAGACCCAGTACTTC

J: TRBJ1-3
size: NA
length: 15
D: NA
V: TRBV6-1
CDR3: CASSAAGSSGNTIYF
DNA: TGTGCCAGCAGTGCCGCGGGTTCCTCTGGAAACACCATATATTTT

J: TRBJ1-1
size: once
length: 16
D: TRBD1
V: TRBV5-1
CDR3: CASSQTGAEANTEAFF
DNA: TGCGCCAGCAGCCAGACAGGGGCAGAGGCGAACACTGAAGCTTTCTTT